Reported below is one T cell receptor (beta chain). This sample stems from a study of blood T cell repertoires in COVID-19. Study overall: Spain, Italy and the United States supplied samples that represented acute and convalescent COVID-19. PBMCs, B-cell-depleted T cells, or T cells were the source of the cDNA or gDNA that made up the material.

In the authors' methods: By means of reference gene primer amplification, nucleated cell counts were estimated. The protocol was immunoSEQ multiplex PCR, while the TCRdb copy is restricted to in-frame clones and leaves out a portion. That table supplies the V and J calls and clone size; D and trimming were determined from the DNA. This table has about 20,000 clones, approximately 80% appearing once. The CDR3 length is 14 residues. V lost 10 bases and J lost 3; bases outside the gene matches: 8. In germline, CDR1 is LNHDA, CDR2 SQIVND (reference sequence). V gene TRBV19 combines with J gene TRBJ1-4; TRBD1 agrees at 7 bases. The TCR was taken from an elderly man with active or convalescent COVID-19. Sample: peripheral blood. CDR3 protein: CATWAGGANEKLFF. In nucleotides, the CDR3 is TGTGCCACCTGGGCAGGGGGAGCTAATGAAAAACTGTTTTTT.